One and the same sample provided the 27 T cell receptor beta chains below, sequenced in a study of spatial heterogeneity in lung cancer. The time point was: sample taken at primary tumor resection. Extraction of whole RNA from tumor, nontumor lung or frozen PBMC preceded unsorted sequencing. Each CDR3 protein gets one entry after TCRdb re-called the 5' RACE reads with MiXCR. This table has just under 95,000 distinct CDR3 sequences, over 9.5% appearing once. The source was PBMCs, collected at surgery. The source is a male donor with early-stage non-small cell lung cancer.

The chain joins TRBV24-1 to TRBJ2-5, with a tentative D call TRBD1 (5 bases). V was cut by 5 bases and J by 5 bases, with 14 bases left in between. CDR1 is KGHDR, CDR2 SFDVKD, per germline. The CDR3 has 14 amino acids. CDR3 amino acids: CATSAYRNGETQYF. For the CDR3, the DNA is TGTGCCACCAGTGCTTACAGGAATGGGGAGACCCAGTACTTC.

The CDR3 DNA is TGTGCCATCAGACCCGGGACAGGGGGCGAAGAGCAGTTCTTC. Amino acids: CAIRPGTGGEEQFF. V is TRBV10-3 and J is TRBJ2-1, with 12 bases identical to TRBD1. CDR3 length equals 14 residues. V lost 6 bases and J lost 10; bases outside the gene matches: 7. The germline gives CDR1 ENHRY, CDR2 SYGVKD.

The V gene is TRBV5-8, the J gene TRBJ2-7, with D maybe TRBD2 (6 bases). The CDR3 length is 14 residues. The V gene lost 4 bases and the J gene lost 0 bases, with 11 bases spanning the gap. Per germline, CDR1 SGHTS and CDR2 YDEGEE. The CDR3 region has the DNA TGTGCCAGCAGCGCGGGACTCTCCTCCTACGAGCAGTACTTC. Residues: CASSAGLSSYEQYF. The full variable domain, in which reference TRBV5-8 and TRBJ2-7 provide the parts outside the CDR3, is EAGVTQSPTHLIKTRGQQATLRCSPISGHTSVYWYQQALGLGLQFLLWYDEGEERNRGNFPPRFSGRQFPNYSSELNVNALELEDSALYLCASSAGLSSYEQYFGPGTRLTVT.

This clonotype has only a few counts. The CDR3 sequence is CASSAQAGTGPGGELFF. The CDR3 DNA sequence: TGTGCCAGCAGCGCCCAAGCCGGGACAGGGCCCGGAGGGGAGCTGTTTTTT. The rearrangement uses TRBV9 and TRBJ2-2; 9 bases line up with TRBD1. This CDR3 spans 17 amino acids. V dropped 3 bases and J dropped 8; count of bases not matched to a gene: 14. The germline V gene has CDR1 SGDLS and CDR2 YYNGEE. Variable domain in full (rest from reference TRBV9 and TRBJ2-2): DSGVTQTPKHLITATGQRVTLRCSPRSGDLSVYWYQQSLDQGLQFLIQYYNGEERAKGNILERFSAQQFPDLHSELNLSSLELGDSALYFCASSAQAGTGPGGELFFGEGSRLTVL.

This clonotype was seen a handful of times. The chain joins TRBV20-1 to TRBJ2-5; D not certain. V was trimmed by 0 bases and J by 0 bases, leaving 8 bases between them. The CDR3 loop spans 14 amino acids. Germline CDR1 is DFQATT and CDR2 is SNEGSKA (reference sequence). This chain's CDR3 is CSAREGSYQETQYF. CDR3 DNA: TGCAGTGCTAGAGAAGGCTCGTACCAAGAGACCCAGTACTTC.

In DNA, the CDR3 is TGTGCCAGCAGCGAGGGACTAGCGGGAGGCGGGGAGCTGTTTTTT. Its protein product is CASSEGLAGGGELFF. J is TRBJ2-2 and V is TRBV4-2; 15 bases fit TRBD2. The CDR3 sequence is 15 residues long. Looked up from germline, CDR1 is LGHNA and CDR2 is YNFKEQ. After removal of 5 bases from V and 7 bases from J, the junction contained 2 bases not matched to a gene.

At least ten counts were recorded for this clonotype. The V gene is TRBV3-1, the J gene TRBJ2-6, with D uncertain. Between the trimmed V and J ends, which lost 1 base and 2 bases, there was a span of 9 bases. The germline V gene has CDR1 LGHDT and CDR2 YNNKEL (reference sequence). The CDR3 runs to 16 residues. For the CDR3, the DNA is TGTGCCAGCAGCCAAGGGGCGGCCGCTGGGGCCAACGTCCTGACTTTC. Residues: CASSQGAAAGANVLTF.

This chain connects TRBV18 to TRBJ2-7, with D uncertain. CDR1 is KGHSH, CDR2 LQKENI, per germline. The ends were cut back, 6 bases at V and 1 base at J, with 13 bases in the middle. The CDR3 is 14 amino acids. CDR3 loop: CASSLSLGSYEQYF. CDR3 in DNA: TGTGCCAGCTCGCTAAGCCTGGGGTCCTACGAGCAGTACTTC. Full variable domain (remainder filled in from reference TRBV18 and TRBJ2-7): NAGVMQNPRHLVRRRGQEARLRCSPMKGHSHVYWYRQLPEEGLKFMVYLQKENIIDESGMPKERFSAEFPKEGPSILRIQQVVRGDSAAYFCASSLSLGSYEQYFGPGTRLTVT.

The DNA for the CDR3 is TGTGCCAGCGGATACAGGGGCTACAATGAGCAGTTCTTC. As protein: CASGYRGYNEQFF. The chain joins TRBV27 to TRBJ2-1, with 7 bases aligning to TRBD1. The ends lost 8 bases at V and 3 bases at J; junction bases unmatched: 4. Germline CDR1 is MNHEY and CDR2 is SMNVEV (reference sequence). CDR3 length: 13 amino acids.

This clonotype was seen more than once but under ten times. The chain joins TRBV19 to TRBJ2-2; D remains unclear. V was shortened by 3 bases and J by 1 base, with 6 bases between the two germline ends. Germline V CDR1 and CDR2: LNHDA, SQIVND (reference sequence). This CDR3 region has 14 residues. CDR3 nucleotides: TGTGCCAGTAGTATTGCGGTGAACACCGGGGAGCTGTTTTTT. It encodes CASSIAVNTGELFF.

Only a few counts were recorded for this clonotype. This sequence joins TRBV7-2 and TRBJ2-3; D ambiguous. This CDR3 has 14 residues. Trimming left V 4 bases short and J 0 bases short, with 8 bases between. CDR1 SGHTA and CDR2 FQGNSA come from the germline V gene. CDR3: CASSSVISTDTQYF. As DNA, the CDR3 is TGTGCCAGCAGCTCGGTTATTAGCACAGATACGCAGTATTTT.

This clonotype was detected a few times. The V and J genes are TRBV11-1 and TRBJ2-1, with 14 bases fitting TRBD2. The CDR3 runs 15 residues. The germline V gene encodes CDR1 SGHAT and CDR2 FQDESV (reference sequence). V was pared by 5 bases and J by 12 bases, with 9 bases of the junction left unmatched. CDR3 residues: CASSPRLAGGPRQFF. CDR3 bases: TGTGCCAGCAGCCCGCGACTAGCGGGGGGGCCGCGGCAGTTCTTC.

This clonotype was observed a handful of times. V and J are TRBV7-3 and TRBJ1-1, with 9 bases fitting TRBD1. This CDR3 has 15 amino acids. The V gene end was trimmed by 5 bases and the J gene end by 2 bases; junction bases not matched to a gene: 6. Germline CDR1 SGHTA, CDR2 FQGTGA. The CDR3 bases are TGTGCCAGCAGCACCCACAGGGGGCGAAACACTGAAGCTTTCTTT. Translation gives CASSTHRGRNTEAFF.

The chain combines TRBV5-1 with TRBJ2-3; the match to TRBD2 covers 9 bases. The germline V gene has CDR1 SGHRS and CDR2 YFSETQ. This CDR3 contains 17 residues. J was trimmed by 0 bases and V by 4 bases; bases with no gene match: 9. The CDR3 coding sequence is TGCGCCAGCAGCCAGGGGACTAGCATCCCCAGCACAGATACGCAGTATTTT. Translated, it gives CASSQGTSIPSTDTQYF. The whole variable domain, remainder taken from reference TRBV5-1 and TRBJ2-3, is KAGVTQTPRYLIKTRGQQVTLSCSPISGHRSVSWYQQTPGQGLQFLFEYFSETQRNKGNFPGRFSGRQFSNSRSEMNVSTLELGDSALYLCASSQGTSIPSTDTQYFGPGTRLTVL.

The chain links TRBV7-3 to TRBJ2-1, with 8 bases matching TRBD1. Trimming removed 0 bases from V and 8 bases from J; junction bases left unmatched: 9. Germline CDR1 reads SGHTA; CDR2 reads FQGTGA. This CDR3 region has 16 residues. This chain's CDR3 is CASSLTGPTGVDEQFF. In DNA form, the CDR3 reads TGTGCCAGCAGCTTAACGGGACCGACAGGGGTTGATGAGCAGTTCTTC.

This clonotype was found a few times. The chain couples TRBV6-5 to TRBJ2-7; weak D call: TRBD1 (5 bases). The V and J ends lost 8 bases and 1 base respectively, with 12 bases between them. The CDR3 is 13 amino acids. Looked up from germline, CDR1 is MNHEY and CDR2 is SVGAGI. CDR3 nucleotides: TGTGCCAGCCGAGACAGACAATCCTACGAGCAGTACTTC. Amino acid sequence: CASRDRQSYEQYF.

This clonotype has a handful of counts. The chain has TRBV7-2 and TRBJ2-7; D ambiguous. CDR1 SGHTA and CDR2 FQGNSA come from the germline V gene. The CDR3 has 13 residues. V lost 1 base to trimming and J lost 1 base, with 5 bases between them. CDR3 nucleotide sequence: TGTGCCAGCAGCTTAGGACATTCCTACGAGCAGTACTTC. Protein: CASSLGHSYEQYF.

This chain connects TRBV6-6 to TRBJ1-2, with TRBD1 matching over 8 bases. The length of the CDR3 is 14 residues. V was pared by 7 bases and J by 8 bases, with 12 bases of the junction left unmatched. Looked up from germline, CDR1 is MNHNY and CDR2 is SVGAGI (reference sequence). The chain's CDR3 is CASTPKVDRDGYTF. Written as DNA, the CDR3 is TGTGCCAGCACTCCCAAAGTGGACAGGGACGGCTACACCTTC.

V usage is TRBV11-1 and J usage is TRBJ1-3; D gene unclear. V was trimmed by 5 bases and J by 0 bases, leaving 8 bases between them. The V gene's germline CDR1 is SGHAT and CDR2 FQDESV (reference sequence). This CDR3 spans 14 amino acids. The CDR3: CASSDDFSGNTIYF. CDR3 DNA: TGTGCCAGCAGCGATGACTTCTCTGGAAACACCATATATTTT.

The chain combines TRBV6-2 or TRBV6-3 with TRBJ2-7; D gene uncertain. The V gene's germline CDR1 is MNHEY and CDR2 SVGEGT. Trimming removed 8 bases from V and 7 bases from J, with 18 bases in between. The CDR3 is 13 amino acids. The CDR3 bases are TGTGCCAGCGGTAAGGATCTGTCTCGGGAGCAGTACTTC. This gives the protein CASGKDLSREQYF.

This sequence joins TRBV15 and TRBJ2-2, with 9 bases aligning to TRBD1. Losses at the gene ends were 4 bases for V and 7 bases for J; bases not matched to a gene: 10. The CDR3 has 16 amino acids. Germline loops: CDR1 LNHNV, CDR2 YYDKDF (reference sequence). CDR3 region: CATSNRDRVKGGELFF. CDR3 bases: TGTGCCACCAGCAACCGGGACAGGGTGAAAGGCGGGGAGCTGTTTTTT.

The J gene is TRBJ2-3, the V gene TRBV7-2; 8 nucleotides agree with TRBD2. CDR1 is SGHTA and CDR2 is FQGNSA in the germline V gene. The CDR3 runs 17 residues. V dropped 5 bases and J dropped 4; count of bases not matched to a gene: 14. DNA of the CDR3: TGTGCCAGCAGCCATCAGGTAGCGCGGGAGGCTGCAGATACGCAGTATTTT. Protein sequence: CASSHQVAREAADTQYF. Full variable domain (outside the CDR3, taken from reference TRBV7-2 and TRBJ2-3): GAGVSQSPSNKVTEKGKDVELRCDPISGHTALYWYRQSLGQGLEFLIYFQGNSAPDKSGLPSDRFSAERTGGSVSTLTIQRTQQEDSAVYLCASSHQVAREAADTQYFGPGTRLTVL.

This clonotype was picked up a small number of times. The CDR3 here is CASSLGVQETQYF. CDR3 bases: TGTGCCAGCAGCTTAGGTGTTCAAGAGACCCAGTACTTC. The chain has TRBV7-2 and TRBJ2-5; D is ambiguous. This CDR3 spans 13 amino acids. With 1 base removed from V and 2 bases from J, the gap between germline ends came to 5 bases. Germline CDR1 reads SGHTA; CDR2 reads FQGNSA.

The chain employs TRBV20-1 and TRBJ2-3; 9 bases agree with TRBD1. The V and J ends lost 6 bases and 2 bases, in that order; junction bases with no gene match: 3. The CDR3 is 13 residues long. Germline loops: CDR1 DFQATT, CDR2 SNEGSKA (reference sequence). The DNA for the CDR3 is TGCAGTGCCACAGGGGGCAACACAGATACGCAGTATTTT. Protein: CSATGGNTDTQYF.

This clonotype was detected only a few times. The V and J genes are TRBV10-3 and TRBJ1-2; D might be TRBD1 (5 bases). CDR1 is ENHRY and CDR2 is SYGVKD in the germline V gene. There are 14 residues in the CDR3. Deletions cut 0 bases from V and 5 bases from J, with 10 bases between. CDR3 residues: CAISESGRDYGYTF. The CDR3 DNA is TGTGCCATCAGTGAGTCAGGCAGGGATTATGGCTACACCTTC.

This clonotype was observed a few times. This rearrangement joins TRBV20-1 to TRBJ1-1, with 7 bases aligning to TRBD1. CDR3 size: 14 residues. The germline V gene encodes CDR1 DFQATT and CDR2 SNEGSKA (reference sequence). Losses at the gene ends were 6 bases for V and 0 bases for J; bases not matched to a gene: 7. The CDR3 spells CSARGGGVNTEAFF. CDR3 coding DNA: TGCAGTGCAAGGGGAGGGGGCGTGAACACTGAAGCTTTCTTT.

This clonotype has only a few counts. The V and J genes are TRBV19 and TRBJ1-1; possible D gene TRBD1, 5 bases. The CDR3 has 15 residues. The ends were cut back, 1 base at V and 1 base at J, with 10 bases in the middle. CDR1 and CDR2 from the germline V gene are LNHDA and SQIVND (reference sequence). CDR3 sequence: CASSIAGGKNTEAFF. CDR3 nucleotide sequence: TGTGCCAGTAGTATAGCGGGGGGGAAGAACACTGAAGCTTTCTTT.